These 24 T cell receptor beta chains were all obtained from the same sample, sequenced in a study of T-cell reconstitution after alpha-beta-depleted transplantation in children. Unique molecular identifiers were built into the TCRbeta library. TCRdb redid the calling of the PCR reads with MiXCR, one entry per CDR3 protein. The sample shows around 500,000 distinct CDR3 sequences, about 21% of them seen only once. The sequencing here drew on PBMCs, mostly from graft donor cells, taken 360 days after TCRalphabeta/CD19-depleted stem cell transplant. The receptors derive from a boy younger than two who had a stem cell transplant for acute myeloid leukemia, so the T cells may come from the graft donor.

The DNA of the CDR3 is TGCGCCAGCAGCTTAGGGGGGCTAGCCCATGAGCAGTTCTTC. Amino acid sequence: CASSLGGLAHEQFF. This chain connects TRBV5-1 to TRBJ2-1, with D perhaps TRBD1 or TRBD2 (6 bases each). The CDR3 is 14 amino acids. CDR1 and CDR2 (germline): SGHRS, YFSETQ. V was clipped by 2 bases and J by 8 bases, with 14 bases between them. Based on the CDR3 plus reference TRBV5-1 and TRBJ2-1, the full variable domain is KAGVTQTPRYLIKTRGQQVTLSCSPISGHRSVSWYQQTPGQGLQFLFEYFSETQRNKGNFPGRFSGRQFSNSRSEMNVSTLELGDSALYLCASSLGGLAHEQFFGPGTRLTVL.

This clonotype was recorded a few times. This rearrangement joins TRBV4-3 to TRBJ2-1; D gene ambiguous. The CDR3 extends over 16 amino acids. With 0 bases removed from V and 1 base from J, the gap between germline ends came to 10 bases. From germline, CDR1 is LGHNA and CDR2 YSLEER. This CDR3 is CASSQDRPYSYNEQFF. CDR3 nucleotide sequence: TGCGCCAGCAGCCAAGATAGGCCTTATTCCTACAATGAGCAGTTCTTC.

The genes are TRBV20-1 and TRBJ1-5; no clear D. Germline V gene data show CDR1 as DFQATT and CDR2 as SNEGSKA (reference sequence). The length of the CDR3 is 14 residues. V gave up 3 bases and J gave up 4 bases, with 13 bases separating them. CDR3 DNA sequence: TGCAGTGCTAGGAACGACCGAGTTAATCAGCCCCAGCATTTT. Its translation: CSARNDRVNQPQHF.

This clonotype came up many times. In nucleotides, the CDR3 is TGTGCCACCTCTCCTGGACGGGAAGAGACCCAGTACTTC. Translation gives CATSPGREETQYF. The chain employs TRBV24-1 and TRBJ2-5; D is undetermined. The germline gives CDR1 KGHDR, CDR2 SFDVKD. V lost 9 bases and J 3 bases, leaving 13 bases between the germline ends. The CDR3 consists of 13 residues.

This clonotype has ten or more counts. The chain has TRBV20-1 and TRBJ2-3; weak D call: TRBD1 (5 bases). Trimming removed 0 bases at V and 8 bases at J, with 9 bases between. The CDR3 totals 12 residues. The germline V gene encodes CDR1 DFQATT and CDR2 SNEGSKA (reference sequence). The DNA of the CDR3 is TGCAGTGCTAGAGATGTGCAGGGTACGCAGTATTTT. Amino acid sequence: CSARDVQGTQYF.

This chain connects TRBV5-1 to TRBJ2-5, with D perhaps matching TRBD2 (6 bases). This CDR3 has 15 amino acids. V shed 7 bases and J shed 0 bases, with 16 bases lying between them. CDR1 and CDR2 (germline): SGHRS, YFSETQ. CDR3 loop: CASQRLGAYQETQYF. The CDR3 nucleotides read TGCGCCAGCCAAAGACTAGGAGCCTACCAAGAGACCCAGTACTTC.

The chain couples TRBV21-1 to TRBJ2-5; the table calls TRBD1, which could not be checked here. TRBV21-1 has pseudogene status. The CDR3 is 14 amino acids. The CDR3, as DNA: TGTGCCAGCAATCTCAGGGACAGGCAAGAGACCCAGTACTTC. Protein: CASNLRDRQETQYF.

The chain has TRBV12-3 or TRBV12-4 and TRBJ1-1; 8 bases map to TRBD1. The CDR3 is 14 residues long. V shed 5 bases and J 3 bases; nucleotides not matched to a gene: 5. The CDR3 sequence: CASSTSTGDTEAFF. The CDR3 DNA reads TGTGCCAGCAGTACCTCGACAGGGGACACTGAAGCTTTCTTT.

The V call is TRBV5-1, the J call TRBJ2-3; 8 bases map to TRBD2. J lost 2 bases, V lost 6 bases, and 8 bases had no gene match. The CDR3 has 15 residues. The germline CDR1 and CDR2 sequences are SGHRS and YFSETQ. CDR3 DNA sequence: TGCGCCAGCAAAAGGCGGGGGGACCTCACAGATACGCAGTATTTT. As protein: CASKRRGDLTDTQYF.

This clonotype was counted between two and nine times. The CDR3 nucleotides are TGTGCCAGCAGCTTACTAGTTCCAGCGGGGATCACAGATACGCAGTATTTT. Translated: CASSLLVPAGITDTQYF. The V call is TRBV7-2, the J call TRBJ2-3; 7 bases map to TRBD2. The J segment lost 2 bases and the V segment lost 2 bases, leaving 10 bases of the junction unmatched. There are 17 residues in the CDR3. In germline, CDR1 is SGHTA, CDR2 FQGNSA.

This chain uses TRBV20-1 with TRBJ1-2; 7 nucleotides match TRBD1. V lost 0 bases and J lost 4; bases outside the gene matches: 5. Germline V gives CDR1 DFQATT, CDR2 SNEGSKA (reference sequence). The CDR3 has 14 amino acids. The CDR3, as DNA: TGCAGTGCTAGAGATTGGACAGGAATCTATGGCTACACCTTC. Amino acids: CSARDWTGIYGYTF.

This clonotype was recorded many times. The chain recombines TRBV12-3 or TRBV12-4 with TRBJ2-7, with a tentative D call TRBD2 (6 bases). V was cut by 3 bases and J by 3 bases, with 12 bases left in between. The CDR3 length is 14 residues. The CDR3 DNA reads as TGTGCCAGCAGTTTGGCCGGGGGAAACTACGAGCAGTACTTC. It codes for CASSLAGGNYEQYF.

This chain links TRBV6-6 with TRBJ2-7; unclear D gene. Per the germline V gene, CDR1 is MNHNY and CDR2 is SVGAGI (reference sequence). The CDR3 totals 12 residues. V was cut by 7 bases and J by 1 base, with 8 bases left in between. CDR3 nucleotide sequence: TGTGCCAGCACGGGTCAATCCTACGAGCAGTACTTC. Protein: CASTGQSYEQYF.

The V and J genes are TRBV5-1 and TRBJ2-1; 8 nucleotides line up with TRBD2. Germline assignment: CDR1 SGHRS and CDR2 YFSETQ. This CDR3 comprises 16 residues. Trimming took 2 bases from V and 4 from J; bases not matched to a gene: 8. Here the CDR3 DNA reads TGCGCCAGCAGCTTCCACTTTGCGGGGGGATACAATGAGCAGTTCTTC. Its protein is CASSFHFAGGYNEQFF.

This clonotype was counted at least ten times. The V gene is TRBV12-3 or TRBV12-4, the J gene TRBJ2-1; no reliable D call. Trimming took off 6 bases at V and 1 base at J, with 16 bases between the two ends. CDR3 length equals 16 residues. CDR3 coding DNA: TGTGCCAGCAGCCAATACAAGGCCGCGTCCTACAATGAGCAGTTCTTC. Its translation: CASSQYKAASYNEQFF.

This clonotype has a count of ten or more. This chain links TRBV5-1 with TRBJ2-1; D perhaps matches TRBD2 (6 bases). There are 14 residues in the CDR3. CDR1 is SGHRS and CDR2 is YFSETQ in the germline V gene. Trimming cost V 0 bases and J 6 bases, with 10 bases left between them. This CDR3 reads CASSLGASANEQFF. CDR3 coding DNA: TGCGCCAGCAGCTTGGGTGCTAGCGCCAATGAGCAGTTCTTC.

As DNA, the CDR3 is TGTGCCAGCAGTTACTTCGGACAGGGCTACGAGCAGTACTTC. Encoded protein: CASSYFGQGYEQYF. The chain combines TRBV6-5 with TRBJ2-7, with TRBD1 identical over 8 bases. Germline CDR1 is MNHEY and CDR2 is SVGAGI. J lost 3 bases, V lost 1 base, and 2 bases had no gene match. This CDR3 region has 14 residues.

The chain links TRBV28 to TRBJ1-5; tentative D call: TRBD1 (6 bases). This CDR3 spans 15 amino acids. From germline, CDR1 is MDHEN and CDR2 SYDVKM. Trimming took off 5 bases at V and 4 bases at J, with 15 bases between the two ends. The CDR3 loop is CASSPLGQGNQPQHF. As DNA, the CDR3 is TGTGCCAGCAGTCCCCTTGGGCAGGGGAATCAGCCCCAGCATTTT.

This clonotype was detected many times. V gene TRBV28 combines with J gene TRBJ2-3, with TRBD1 identical over 8 bases. CDR3 length: 17 amino acids. CDR1 is MDHEN, CDR2 SYDVKM, per germline. Germline trimming cut 4 bases from V and 4 bases from J; bases unmatched to any gene: 13. The CDR3 DNA follows: TGTGCCAGCAGTTCCCCACGGACAGGGAGTATGTCAGATACGCAGTATTTT. Translated, it gives CASSSPRTGSMSDTQYF.

The chain recombines TRBV10-3 with TRBJ2-1, with D perhaps TRBD2 (5 bases). The CDR3 is made up of 13 amino acids. Germline loops: CDR1 ENHRY, CDR2 SYGVKD. Trimming cost V 4 bases and J 12 bases, with 16 bases left between them. CDR3 residues: CAISGTGPGRQFF. CDR3 DNA sequence: TGTGCCATCAGTGGAACTGGACCGGGGAGGCAGTTCTTC.

This clonotype showed up just a few times. This chain connects TRBV29-1 to TRBJ1-2; D is perhaps TRBD1 (5 bases). From germline, CDR1 is SQVTM and CDR2 ANQGSEA. V lost 7 bases to trimming and J lost 4 bases, with 16 bases between them. The CDR3 is 13 residues long. The CDR3 DNA follows: TGCAGCGCCGAGGGGACTCTGCCCTATGGCTACACCTTC. Translation gives CSAEGTLPYGYTF.

In its sample, this clonotype was seen many times. The rearrangement links TRBV20-1 to TRBJ2-1, with D tentatively TRBD1 (5 bases). The V gene's germline CDR1 is DFQATT and CDR2 SNEGSKA (reference sequence). CDR3 length equals 17 residues. V was clipped by 2 bases and J by 7 bases, with 24 bases between them. The CDR3 DNA sequence: TGCAGTGCTAGATCCCGACAGCCCCTAACCCTTGGGAATGAGCAGTTCTTC. Its translation is CSARSRQPLTLGNEQFF.

This clonotype has only a few counts. The chain uses TRBV7-9 and TRBJ2-1; D possibly uses TRBD1 or TRBD2 (5 bases each). Germline CDR1 reads SEHNR; CDR2 reads FQNEAQ (reference sequence). V gave up 7 bases and J gave up 8 bases, with 21 bases separating them. This CDR3 is 15 amino acids long. The CDR3 sequence is CASTPEGVRGHEQFF. The DNA for the CDR3 is TGTGCCAGCACCCCAGAAGGGGTTCGGGGCCATGAGCAGTTCTTC.

This clonotype appeared many times. The V and J genes are TRBV7-9 and TRBJ1-1, with D tentatively TRBD1 (6 bases). The CDR3 contains 14 residues. CDR1 is SEHNR, CDR2 FQNEAQ, per germline (reference sequence). V dropped 5 bases and J dropped 4 bases, with 14 bases sitting between them. The DNA for the CDR3 is TGTGCCAGCAGCCTAGGGGGGCACGGCACTGAAGCTTTCTTT. It translates to CASSLGGHGTEAFF.